These 21 T cell receptor beta chains were sequenced from one sample in a study of blood T cell repertoires in COVID-19. The protocol was immunoSEQ multiplex PCR, while the TCRdb copy is restricted to in-frame clones and leaves out a portion. The sample records hundreds of thousands of clones, about 90% being singletons. Material: peripheral blood. The receptors derive from a woman aged 18-30 years who had recovered from COVID-19.

This chain joins TRBV21-1 and TRBJ2-2; the listed D gene, TRBD1, was not tested against the DNA. TRBV21-1 is reported as a pseudogene. There are 19 residues in the CDR3. This CDR3 reads CASSKSVTTGHRNTGELFF. The DNA of the CDR3 is TGTGCCAGCAGCAAAAGCGTAACGACGGGACACCGAAACACCGGGGAGCTGTTTTTT.

V gene TRBV6-5 combines with J gene TRBJ2-6; no clear D gene. V lost 6 bases, J lost 1 base, and 10 bases lay in between. CDR1 MNHEY and CDR2 SVGAGI come from the germline V gene. The CDR3 length is 15 residues. The CDR3 spells CASSPGWSGANVLTF. CDR3 nucleotide sequence: TGTGCCAGCAGCCCCGGGTGGTCTGGGGCCAACGTCCTGACTTTC.

This chain links TRBV30 with TRBJ2-7; D uncertain. Trimming took 0 bases from V and 0 from J, leaving 6 bases between them. The CDR3 has 13 residues. Germline CDR1 reads GTSNPN; CDR2 reads SVGIG (reference sequence). In DNA form, the CDR3 reads TGTGCCTGGAGTGTAAGCCTCTCCTACGAGCAGTACTTC. Its protein is CAWSVSLSYEQYF.

CDR3 DNA: TGTGCCAGCAGTGACTGGGGCGGTCAGCCCCAGCATTTT. Encoded protein: CASSDWGGQPQHF. This chain connects TRBV2 to TRBJ1-5; tentative D call: TRBD1 (5 bases). The germline gives CDR1 SNHLY, CDR2 FYNNEI. V gave up 3 bases and J gave up 6 bases, with 9 bases separating them. The CDR3 length is 13 residues.

The rearrangement uses TRBV19 and TRBJ2-7; no clear D gene. There are 12 residues in the CDR3. Germline V CDR1 and CDR2: LNHDA, SQIVND (reference sequence). Trimming cost V 4 bases and J 7 bases, with 11 bases left between them. The CDR3 coding sequence is TGTGCCAGTAGTAGGGCCATGGGTGAGCAGTACTTC. Its translation: CASSRAMGEQYF.

V and J are TRBV4-2 and TRBJ1-2; D unclear. The germline CDR1 and CDR2 sequences are LGHNA and YNFKEQ. Trimming cost V 7 bases and J 1 base, with 13 bases left between them. The CDR3 has 14 residues. Here the CDR3 DNA reads TGTGCCAGCAAGGAGGGTTCCAGTAACTATGGCTACACCTTC. Amino acid sequence: CASKEGSSNYGYTF.

The V call is TRBV6-1, the J call TRBJ2-5; tentatively, D is TRBD2 (7 bases). Per germline, CDR1 MNHNS and CDR2 SASEGT. This CDR3 is built from 15 residues. V gave up 1 base and J gave up 5 bases, with 14 bases separating them. Here the CDR3 reads CASSEEGGRWETQYF. CDR3 nucleotides: TGTGCCAGCAGTGAAGAGGGGGGGCGCTGGGAGACCCAGTACTTC.

CDR3 in amino acids: CASSQDSITNTGELFF. The CDR3 DNA reads TGTGCCAGCAGCCAAGACTCCATCACGAACACCGGGGAGCTGTTTTTT. The chain combines TRBV13 with TRBJ2-2; no firm D call. This CDR3 region has 16 residues. The V and J ends lost 5 bases and 0 bases respectively, with 13 bases between them. CDR1 PRHDT and CDR2 FYEKMQ come from the germline V gene (reference sequence). Looking up the rest from reference TRBV13 and TRBJ2-2 gives the full variable domain: AAGVIQSPRHLIKEKRETATLKCYPIPRHDTVYWYQQGPGQDPQFLISFYEKMQSDKGSIPDRFSAQQFSDYHSELNMSSLELGDSALYFCASSQDSITNTGELFFGEGSRLTVL.

The rearrangement joins TRBV6-2 or TRBV6-3 to TRBJ2-7; tentative D call: TRBD2 (5 bases). Deletions cut 4 bases from V and 2 bases from J, with 12 bases between. The CDR3 covers 14 residues. CDR1 and CDR2 from the germline V gene are MNHEY and SVGEGT. The chain's CDR3 is CASSFRGSTYEQYF. The CDR3 DNA is TGTGCCAGCAGTTTCCGAGGGTCTACCTACGAGCAGTACTTC.

This clone was detected once. The chain employs TRBV6-5 and TRBJ1-5; 7 bases align to TRBD1. Germline assignment: CDR1 MNHEY and CDR2 SVGAGI. V lost 6 bases and J lost 5; bases outside the gene matches: 7. CDR3 length: 14 residues. CDR3 sequence: CASSPDRAYQPQHF. CDR3 nucleotides: TGTGCCAGCAGCCCAGACAGGGCCTATCAGCCCCAGCATTTT.

This clone was seen a single time. The rearrangement uses TRBV7-6 and TRBJ2-2; D call uncertain. V was cut by 1 base and J by 4 bases, with 4 bases left in between. CDR3 length: 13 residues. Germline CDR1 is SGHVS and CDR2 is FNYEAQ. DNA for the CDR3: TGTGCCAGCAGCTTAGGAGGCACCGGGGAGCTGTTTTTT. Translating gives CASSLGGTGELFF.

The rearrangement uses TRBV14 and TRBJ1-1; D is ambiguous. The CDR3 contains 16 residues. The V gene lost 4 bases and the J gene lost 5 bases, with 20 bases spanning the gap. From germline, CDR1 is SGHDN and CDR2 FVKESK. The CDR3, as DNA: TGTGCCAGCAGCCCACTTACGACTGGGAGGAGAACTGAAGCTTTCTTT. Encoded protein: CASSPLTTGRRTEAFF.

The chain is built from TRBV30 and TRBJ2-3; TRBD2 matches at 9 bases. CDR1 and CDR2 from the germline V gene are GTSNPN and SVGIG (reference sequence). CDR3 length equals 13 residues. The junction had 4 bases not matched to a gene; V was cut back by 4 bases and J by 5 bases. The CDR3 region is CAWTLAGEDTQYF. The CDR3 DNA follows: TGTGCCTGGACCTTAGCGGGAGAAGATACGCAGTATTTT.

This chain connects TRBV7-2 to TRBJ2-5; 8 bases are shared with TRBD1. J gave up 5 bases and V 1 base, and 6 bases lay outside the gene matches. The germline V gene has CDR1 SGHTA and CDR2 FQGNSA. The CDR3 contains 15 residues. CDR3 sequence: CASSLVQGAGETQYF. DNA of the CDR3: TGTGCCAGCAGCTTAGTTCAGGGGGCCGGGGAGACCCAGTACTTC.

The chain recombines TRBV30 with TRBJ1-2; unclear D gene. Looked up from germline, CDR1 is GTSNPN and CDR2 is SVGIG (reference sequence). This CDR3 contains 14 residues. Trimming took off 5 bases at V and 0 bases at J, with 13 bases between the two ends. Written as DNA, the CDR3 is TGTGCCTGGTGGCCCCGGCGGGCTAACTATGGCTACACCTTC. Its protein is CAWWPRRANYGYTF. The full variable domain, rest sourced from reference TRBV30 and TRBJ1-2, is SQTIHQWPATLVQPVGSPLSLECTVEGTSNPNLYWYRQAAGRGLQLLFYSVGIGQISSEVPQNLSASRPQDRQFILSSKKLLLSDSGFYLCAWWPRRANYGYTFGSGTRLTVV.

Only one count was recorded for this clone. The chain joins TRBV7-9 to TRBJ2-7; 14 bases map to TRBD2. V trimming: 6 bases; J trimming: 4 bases; junction bases outside the gene matches: 8. Germline-derived CDR1 and CDR2 are SEHNR and FQNEAQ (reference sequence). The CDR3 has 16 residues. This CDR3 is CASSATGTSGRYEQYF. The DNA of the CDR3 is TGTGCCAGCAGTGCTACCGGGACTAGCGGGAGATACGAGCAGTACTTC.

The CDR3 sequence: CASSSRGQGIGDTQYF. In DNA, the CDR3 is TGTGCCAGCAGTTCGAGGGGACAGGGTATTGGAGATACGCAGTATTTT. The chain has TRBV2 and TRBJ2-3; TRBD1 aligns across 9 bases. The CDR3 loop spans 16 amino acids. CDR1 SNHLY and CDR2 FYNNEI come from the germline V gene. V was pared by 5 bases and J by 5 bases, with 11 bases of the junction left unmatched.

This clone was detected a few times. This chain's CDR3 is CASSPTPSYGYTF. CDR3 DNA: TGCGCCAGCAGCCCGACTCCCTCATATGGCTACACCTTC. The chain has TRBV4-1 and TRBJ1-2, with no clear D. V lost 4 bases to trimming and J lost 5 bases, with 11 bases between them. The CDR3 is 13 residues long. The germline CDR1 and CDR2 sequences are MGHRA and YSYEKL.

The chain recombines TRBV6-5 with TRBJ2-7; possible D gene TRBD1, 5 bases. V lost 7 bases and J lost 2, with 15 bases in between. CDR1 is MNHEY, CDR2 SVGAGI, per germline. This CDR3 spans 14 amino acids. The CDR3 DNA follows: TGTGCCAGCACCCCTAATCGACAGCCCTACGAGCAGTACTTC. This encodes CASTPNRQPYEQYF.

In this sample, this clone turned up once. CDR3 in amino acids: CASSQDWASGSDTQYF. Written as DNA, the CDR3 is TGTGCCAGCAGCCAAGATTGGGCTAGCGGGAGTGATACGCAGTATTTT. V usage is TRBV4-2 and J usage is TRBJ2-3; 10 positions match TRBD2. With 0 bases clipped from V and 6 bases from J, the junction kept 6 bases outside the gene matches. This CDR3 spans 16 amino acids. The germline gives CDR1 LGHNA, CDR2 YNFKEQ.

CDR3 in DNA: TGTGCCAGAAGCCCCGGGGTGGGGACACACATAGCCAAAAACATTCAGTACTTC. Translating gives CARSPGVGTHIAKNIQYF. This rearrangement joins TRBV5-3 to TRBJ2-4; tentatively, D is TRBD1 (6 bases). TRBV5-3 has ORF status, its function being uncertain. CDR3 length equals 18 residues. V shed 4 bases and J shed 0 bases, with 20 bases lying between them.